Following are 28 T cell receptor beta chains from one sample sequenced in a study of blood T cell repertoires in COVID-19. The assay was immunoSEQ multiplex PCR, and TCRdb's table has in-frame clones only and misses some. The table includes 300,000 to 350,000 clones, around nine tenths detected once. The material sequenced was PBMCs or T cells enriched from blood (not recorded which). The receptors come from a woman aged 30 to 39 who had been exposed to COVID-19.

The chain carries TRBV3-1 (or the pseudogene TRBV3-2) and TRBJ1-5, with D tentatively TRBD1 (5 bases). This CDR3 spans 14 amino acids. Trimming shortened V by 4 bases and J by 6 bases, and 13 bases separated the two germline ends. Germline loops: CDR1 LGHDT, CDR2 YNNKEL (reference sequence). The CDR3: CASSLEGGGQPQHF. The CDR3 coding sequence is TGTGCCAGCAGCCTGGAGGGCGGGGGTCAGCCCCAGCATTTT.

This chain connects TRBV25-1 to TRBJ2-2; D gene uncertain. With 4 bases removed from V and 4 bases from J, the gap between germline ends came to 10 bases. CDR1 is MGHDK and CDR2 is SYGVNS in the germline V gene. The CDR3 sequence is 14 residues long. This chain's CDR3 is CASSARLSTGELFF. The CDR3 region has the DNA TGTGCCAGCAGTGCCAGGTTAAGCACCGGGGAGCTGTTTTTT.

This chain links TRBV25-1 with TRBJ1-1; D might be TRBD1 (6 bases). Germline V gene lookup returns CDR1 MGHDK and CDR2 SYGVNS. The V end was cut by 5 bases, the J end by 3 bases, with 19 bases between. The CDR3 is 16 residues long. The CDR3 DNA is TGTGCCAGCAGTTCCCAATTACTGGACAGAGACACTGAAGCTTTCTTT. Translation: CASSSQLLDRDTEAFF.

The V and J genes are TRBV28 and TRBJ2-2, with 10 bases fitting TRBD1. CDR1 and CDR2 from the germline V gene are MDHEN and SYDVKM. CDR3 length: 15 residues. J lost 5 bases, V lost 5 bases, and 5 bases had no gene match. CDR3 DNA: TGTGCCAGCAGTCAACCGGGACAGGGGACCGGGGAGCTGTTTTTT. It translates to CASSQPGQGTGELFF.

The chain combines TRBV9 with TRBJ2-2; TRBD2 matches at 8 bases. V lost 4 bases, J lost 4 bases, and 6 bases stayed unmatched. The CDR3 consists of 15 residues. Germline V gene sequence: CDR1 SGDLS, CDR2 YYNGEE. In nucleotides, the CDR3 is TGTGCCAGCAGCCCGAGCGGGAGTAGCACCGGGGAGCTGTTTTTT. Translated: CASSPSGSSTGELFF.

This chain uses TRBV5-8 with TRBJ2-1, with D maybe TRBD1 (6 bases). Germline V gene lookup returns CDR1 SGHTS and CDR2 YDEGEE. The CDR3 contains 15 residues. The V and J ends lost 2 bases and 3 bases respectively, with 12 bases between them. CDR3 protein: CASSFWQGIYNEQFF. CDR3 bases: TGTGCCAGCAGCTTCTGGCAGGGGATCTACAATGAGCAGTTCTTC.

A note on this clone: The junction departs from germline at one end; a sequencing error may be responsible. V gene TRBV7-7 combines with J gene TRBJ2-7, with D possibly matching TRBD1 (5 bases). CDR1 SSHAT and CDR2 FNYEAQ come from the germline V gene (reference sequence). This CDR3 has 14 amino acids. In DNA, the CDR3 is TGTGCTAGCAGCTTCCCGGACACCAGCTACGAGCAGTACTTC. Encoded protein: CASSFPDTSYEQYF. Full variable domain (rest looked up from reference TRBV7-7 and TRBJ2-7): GAGVSQSPRYKVTKRGQDVTLRCDPISSHATLYWYQQALGQGPEFLTYFNYEAQPDKSGLPSDRFSAERPEGSISTLTIQRTEQRDSAMYRCASSFPDTSYEQYFGPGTRLTVT.

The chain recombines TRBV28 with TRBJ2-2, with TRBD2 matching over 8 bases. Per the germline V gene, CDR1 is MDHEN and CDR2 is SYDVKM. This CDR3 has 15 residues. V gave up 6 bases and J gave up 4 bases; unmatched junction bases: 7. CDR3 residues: CASSSIREGTGELFF. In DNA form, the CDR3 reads TGTGCCAGCAGCAGTATCCGGGAGGGCACCGGGGAGCTGTTTTTT.

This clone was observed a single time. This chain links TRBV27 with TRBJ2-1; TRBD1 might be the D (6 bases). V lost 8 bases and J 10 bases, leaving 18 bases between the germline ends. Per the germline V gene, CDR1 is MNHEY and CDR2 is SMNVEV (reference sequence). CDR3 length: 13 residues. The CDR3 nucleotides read TGTGCCAGCGGCAACCGGGACACCGGAGAGCAGTTCTTC. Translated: CASGNRDTGEQFF.

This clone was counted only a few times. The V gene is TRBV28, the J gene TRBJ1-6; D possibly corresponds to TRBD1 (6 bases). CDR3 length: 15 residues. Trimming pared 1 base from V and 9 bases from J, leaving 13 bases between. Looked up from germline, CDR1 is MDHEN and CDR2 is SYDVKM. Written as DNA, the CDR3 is TGTGCCAGCAGTTTATCGATTTTGGGGGCTTCACCCCTCCACTTT. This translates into CASSLSILGASPLHF.

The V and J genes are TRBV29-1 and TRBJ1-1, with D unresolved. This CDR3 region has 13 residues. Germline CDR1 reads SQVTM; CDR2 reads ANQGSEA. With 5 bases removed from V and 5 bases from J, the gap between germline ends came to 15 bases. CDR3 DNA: TGCAGCGTTCGGAGGGTCGACGCGACTGAAGCTTTCTTT. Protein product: CSVRRVDATEAFF. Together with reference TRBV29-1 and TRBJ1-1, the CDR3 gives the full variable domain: SAVISQKPSRDICQRGTSLTIQCQVDSQVTMMFWYRQQPGQSLTLIATANQGSEATYESGFVIDKFPISRPNLTFSTLTVSNMSPEDSSIYLCSVRRVDATEAFFGQGTRLTVV.

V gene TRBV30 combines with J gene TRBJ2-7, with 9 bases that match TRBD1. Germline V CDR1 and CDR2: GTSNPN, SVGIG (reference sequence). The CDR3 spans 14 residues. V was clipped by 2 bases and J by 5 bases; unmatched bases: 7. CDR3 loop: CAWSLDRGFHEQYF. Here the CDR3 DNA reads TGTGCCTGGAGTCTGGACAGGGGATTCCACGAGCAGTACTTC.

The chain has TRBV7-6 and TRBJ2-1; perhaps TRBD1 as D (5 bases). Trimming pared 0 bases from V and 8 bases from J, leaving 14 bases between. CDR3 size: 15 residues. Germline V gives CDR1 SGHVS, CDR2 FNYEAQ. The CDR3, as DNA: TGTGCCAGCAGCTTAGCACAGATGGACAAGGATGAGCAGTTCTTC. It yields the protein CASSLAQMDKDEQFF.

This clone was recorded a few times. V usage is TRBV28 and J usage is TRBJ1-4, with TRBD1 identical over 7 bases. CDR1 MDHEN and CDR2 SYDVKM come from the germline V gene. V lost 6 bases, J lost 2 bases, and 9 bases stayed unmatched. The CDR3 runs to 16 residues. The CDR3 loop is CASSEPIQGTNEKLFF. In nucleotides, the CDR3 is TGTGCCAGCAGCGAACCTATACAGGGGACTAATGAAAAACTGTTTTTT.

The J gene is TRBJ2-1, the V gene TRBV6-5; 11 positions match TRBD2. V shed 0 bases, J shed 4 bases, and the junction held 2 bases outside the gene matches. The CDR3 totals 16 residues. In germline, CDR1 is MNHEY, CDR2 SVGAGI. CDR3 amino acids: CASSYSTSGTYNEQFF. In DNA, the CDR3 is TGTGCCAGCAGTTACTCGACTAGCGGGACTTACAATGAGCAGTTCTTC.

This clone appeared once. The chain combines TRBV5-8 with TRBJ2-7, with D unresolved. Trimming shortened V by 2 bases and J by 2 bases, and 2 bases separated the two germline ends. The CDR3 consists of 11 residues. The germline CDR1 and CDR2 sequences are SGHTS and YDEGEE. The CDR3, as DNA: TGTGCCAGCAGCTTCGCCTACGAGCAGTACTTC. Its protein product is CASSFAYEQYF. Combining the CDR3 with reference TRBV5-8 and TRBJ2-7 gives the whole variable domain EAGVTQSPTHLIKTRGQQATLRCSPISGHTSVYWYQQALGLGLQFLLWYDEGEERNRGNFPPRFSGRQFPNYSSELNVNALELEDSALYLCASSFAYEQYFGPGTRLTVT.

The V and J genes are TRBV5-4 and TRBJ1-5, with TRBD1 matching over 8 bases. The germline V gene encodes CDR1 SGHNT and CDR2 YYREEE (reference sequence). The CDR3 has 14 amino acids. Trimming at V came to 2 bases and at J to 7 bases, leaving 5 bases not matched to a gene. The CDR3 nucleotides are TGTGCCAGCAGCTTCGGGACAGGAGGCCAGCCCCAGCATTTT. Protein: CASSFGTGGQPQHF.

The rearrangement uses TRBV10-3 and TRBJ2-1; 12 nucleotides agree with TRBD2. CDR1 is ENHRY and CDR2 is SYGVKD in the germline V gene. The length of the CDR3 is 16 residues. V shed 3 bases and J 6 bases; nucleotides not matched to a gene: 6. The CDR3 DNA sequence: TGTGCCATCAGTGACCCGACTAGCGGGAGTAGCAATGAGCAGTTCTTC. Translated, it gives CAISDPTSGSSNEQFF.

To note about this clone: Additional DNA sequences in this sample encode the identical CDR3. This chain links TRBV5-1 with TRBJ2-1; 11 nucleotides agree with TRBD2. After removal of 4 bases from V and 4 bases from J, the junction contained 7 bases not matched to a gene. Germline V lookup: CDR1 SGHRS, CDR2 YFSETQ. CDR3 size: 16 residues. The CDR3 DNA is TGCGCCAGCAGCCTATTCGGGACTAGCGGATACAATGAGCAGTTCTTC. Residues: CASSLFGTSGYNEQFF.

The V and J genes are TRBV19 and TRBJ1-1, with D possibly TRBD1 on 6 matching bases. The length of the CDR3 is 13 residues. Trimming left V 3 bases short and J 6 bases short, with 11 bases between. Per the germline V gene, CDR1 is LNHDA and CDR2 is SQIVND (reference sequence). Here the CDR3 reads CASSMSGVAEAFF. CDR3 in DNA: TGTGCCAGTAGTATGTCAGGGGTCGCTGAAGCTTTCTTT.

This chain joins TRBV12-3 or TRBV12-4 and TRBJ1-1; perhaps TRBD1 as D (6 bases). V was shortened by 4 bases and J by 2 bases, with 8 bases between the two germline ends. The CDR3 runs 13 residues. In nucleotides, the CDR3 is TGTGCCAGCAGTTGGACAGCAAACACTGAAGCTTTCTTT. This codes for CASSWTANTEAFF.

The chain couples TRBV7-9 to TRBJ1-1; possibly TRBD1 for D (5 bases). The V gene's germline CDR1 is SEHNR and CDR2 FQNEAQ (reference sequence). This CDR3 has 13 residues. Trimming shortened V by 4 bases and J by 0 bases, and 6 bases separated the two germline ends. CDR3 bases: TGTGCCAGCAGCTCACAGGTGAACACTGAAGCTTTCTTT. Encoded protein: CASSSQVNTEAFF.

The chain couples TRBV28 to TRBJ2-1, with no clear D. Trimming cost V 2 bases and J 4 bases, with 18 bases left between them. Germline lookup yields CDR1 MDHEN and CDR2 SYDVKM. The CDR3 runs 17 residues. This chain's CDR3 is CASSLLAVGRKYNEQFF. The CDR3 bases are TGTGCCAGCAGTTTACTCGCGGTAGGTCGAAAATACAATGAGCAGTTCTTC.

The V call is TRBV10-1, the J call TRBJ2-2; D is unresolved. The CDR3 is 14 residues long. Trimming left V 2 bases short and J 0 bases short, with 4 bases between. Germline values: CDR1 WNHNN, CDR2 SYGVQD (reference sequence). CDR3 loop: CASSEDTNTGELFF. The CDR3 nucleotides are TGCGCCAGCAGTGAGGACACGAACACCGGGGAGCTGTTTTTT.

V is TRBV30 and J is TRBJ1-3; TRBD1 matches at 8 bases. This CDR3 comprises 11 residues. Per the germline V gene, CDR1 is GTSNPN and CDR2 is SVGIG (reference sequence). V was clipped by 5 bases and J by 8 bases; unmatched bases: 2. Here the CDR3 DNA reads TGTGCCTGGGGACAGGGTTACACCATATATTTT. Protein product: CAWGQGYTIYF.

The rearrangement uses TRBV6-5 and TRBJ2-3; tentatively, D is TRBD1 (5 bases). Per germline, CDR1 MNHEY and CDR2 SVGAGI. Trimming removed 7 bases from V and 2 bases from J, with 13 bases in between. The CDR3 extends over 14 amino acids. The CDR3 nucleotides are TGTGCCAGCAAGCTGACAGTGAACACAGATACGCAGTATTTT. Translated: CASKLTVNTDTQYF.

CDR3 nucleotides: TGTGCCAGTAGTATGCGACAGGTGGATTATGAAGCTTTCTTT. Protein product: CASSMRQVDYEAFF. The chain links TRBV19 to TRBJ1-1; tentatively, D is TRBD1 (6 bases). Germline CDR1 reads LNHDA; CDR2 reads SQIVND (reference sequence). This CDR3 region has 14 residues. Trimming left V 3 bases short and J 7 bases short, with 15 bases between.

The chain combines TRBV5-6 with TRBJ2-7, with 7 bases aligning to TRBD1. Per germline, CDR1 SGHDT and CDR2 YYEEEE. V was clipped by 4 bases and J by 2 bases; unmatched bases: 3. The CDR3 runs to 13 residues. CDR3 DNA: TGTGCCAGCAGCCCCGGGACAGCCTACGAGCAGTACTTC. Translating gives CASSPGTAYEQYF. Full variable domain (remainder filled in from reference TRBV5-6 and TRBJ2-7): DAGVTQSPTHLIKTRGQQVTLRCSPKSGHDTVSWYQQALGQGPQFIFQYYEEEERQRGNFPDRFSGHQFPNYSSELNVNALLLGDSALYLCASSPGTAYEQYFGPGTRLTVT.